At least ten counts were recorded for the clone carrying this TCR beta chain. The PBMC fraction was derived from around 9.5 ml of fresh peripheral blood. This sample is part of a study of Graves' ophthalmopathy and Graves' hyperthyroidism. V gave up 6 bases and J gave up 1 base; unmatched junction bases: 5. The CDR3 runs 14 residues. The germline gives CDR1 WSHSY, CDR2 SAAADI. Beta-chain TCR CDR3 regions were amplified from RNA transcripts. HTBI-primed RT-PCR formed the first round, and a multiplex PCR formed the second. Each CDR3 protein gets one entry after TCRdb re-called the multiplex PCR reads with MiXCR. This sample carries hundreds of thousands of distinct CDR3 sequences, about two fifths of them seen once, and the ten largest clones take 3% to 4%.

The chain recombines TRBV10-2 with TRBJ1-1; 7 bases are shared with TRBD1. Sequences were obtained from peripheral blood. The TCR comes from an adult man with Graves' ophthalmopathy. CDR3 amino acids: CASRPGQTNTEAFF. In DNA, the CDR3 is TGCGCCAGCAGGCCGGGACAGACGAACACTGAAGCTTTCTTT.